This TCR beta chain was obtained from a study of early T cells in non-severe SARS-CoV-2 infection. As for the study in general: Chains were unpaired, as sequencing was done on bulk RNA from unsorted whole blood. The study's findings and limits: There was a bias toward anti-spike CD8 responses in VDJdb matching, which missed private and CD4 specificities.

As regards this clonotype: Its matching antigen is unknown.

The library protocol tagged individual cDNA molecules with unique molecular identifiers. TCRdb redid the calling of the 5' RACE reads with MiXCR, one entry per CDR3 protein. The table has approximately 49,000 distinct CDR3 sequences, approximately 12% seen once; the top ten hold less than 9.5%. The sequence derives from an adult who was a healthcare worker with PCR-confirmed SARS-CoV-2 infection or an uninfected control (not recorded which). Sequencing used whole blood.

The CDR3 bases are TGTGCCTGGAGCAGGGGAGGTGGCTATGGCTACACCTTC. Its translation: CAWSRGGGYGYTF. The chain joins TRBV30 to TRBJ1-2; maybe TRBD1 (6 bases). The V end was cut by 3 bases, the J end by 4 bases, with 12 bases between. CDR1 and CDR2 (germline): GTSNPN, SVGIG (reference sequence). CDR3 length: 13 amino acids.